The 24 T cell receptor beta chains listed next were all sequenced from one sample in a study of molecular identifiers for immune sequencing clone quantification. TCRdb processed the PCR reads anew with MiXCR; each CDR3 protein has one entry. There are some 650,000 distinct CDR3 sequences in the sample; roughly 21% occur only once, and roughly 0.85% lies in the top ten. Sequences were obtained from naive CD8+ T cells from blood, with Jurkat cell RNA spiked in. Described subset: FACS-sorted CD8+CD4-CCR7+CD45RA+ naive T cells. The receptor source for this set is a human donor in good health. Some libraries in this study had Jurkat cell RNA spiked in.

The CDR3 loop reads CASSLGLAGKEGYEQYF. For the CDR3, the DNA is TGTGCCAGCAGCCTAGGACTAGCGGGAAAAGAGGGCTACGAGCAGTACTTC. The V call is TRBV9, the J call TRBJ2-7; TRBD2 aligns across 12 bases. With V trimmed by 4 bases and J by 3 bases, 11 bases remained unmatched. The CDR3 covers 17 residues. Germline values: CDR1 SGDLS, CDR2 YYNGEE.

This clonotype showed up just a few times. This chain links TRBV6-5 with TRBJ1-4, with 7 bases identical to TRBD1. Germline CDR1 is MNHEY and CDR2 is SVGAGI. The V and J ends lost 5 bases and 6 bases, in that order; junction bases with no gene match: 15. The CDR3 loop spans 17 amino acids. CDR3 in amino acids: CASSRRDSRNPDEKLFF. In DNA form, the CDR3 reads TGTGCCAGCAGTCGCCGGGACAGCCGCAATCCTGATGAAAAACTGTTTTTT.

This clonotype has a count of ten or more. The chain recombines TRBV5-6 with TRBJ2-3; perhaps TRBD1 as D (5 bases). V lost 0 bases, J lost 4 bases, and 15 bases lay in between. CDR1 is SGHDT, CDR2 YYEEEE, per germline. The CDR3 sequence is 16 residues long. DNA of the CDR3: TGTGCCAGCAGCTTGGAGGGGTCAGGGCAGCCAGATACGCAGTATTTT. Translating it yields CASSLEGSGQPDTQYF.

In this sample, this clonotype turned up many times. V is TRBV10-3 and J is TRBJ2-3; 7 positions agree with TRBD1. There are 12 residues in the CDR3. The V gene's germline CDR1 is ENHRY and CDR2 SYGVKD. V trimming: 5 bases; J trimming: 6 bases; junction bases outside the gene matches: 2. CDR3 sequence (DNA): TGTGCCATCAGTCTACAGGGGGATACGCAGTATTTT. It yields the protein CAISLQGDTQYF.

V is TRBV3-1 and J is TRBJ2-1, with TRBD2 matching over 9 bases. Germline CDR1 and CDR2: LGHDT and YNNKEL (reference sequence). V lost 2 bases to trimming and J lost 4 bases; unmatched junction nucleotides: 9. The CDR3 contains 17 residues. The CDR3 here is CASSQPDGLAGYNEQFF. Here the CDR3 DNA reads TGTGCCAGCAGCCAACCGGACGGGCTAGCGGGGTACAATGAGCAGTTCTTC.

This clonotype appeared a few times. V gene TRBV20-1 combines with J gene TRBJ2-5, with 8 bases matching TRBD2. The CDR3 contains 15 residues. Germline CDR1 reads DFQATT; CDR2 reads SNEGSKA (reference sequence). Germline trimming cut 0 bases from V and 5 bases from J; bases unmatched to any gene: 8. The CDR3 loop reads CSARDLGLAVETQYF. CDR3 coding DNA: TGCAGTGCTAGAGATCTAGGACTAGCCGTCGAGACCCAGTACTTC.

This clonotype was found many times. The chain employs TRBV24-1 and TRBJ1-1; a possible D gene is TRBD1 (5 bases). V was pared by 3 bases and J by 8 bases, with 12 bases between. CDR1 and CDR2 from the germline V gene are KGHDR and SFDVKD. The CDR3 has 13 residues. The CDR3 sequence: CATSDRDGAEAFF. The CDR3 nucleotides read TGTGCCACCAGTGATCGGGACGGCGCCGAAGCTTTCTTT.

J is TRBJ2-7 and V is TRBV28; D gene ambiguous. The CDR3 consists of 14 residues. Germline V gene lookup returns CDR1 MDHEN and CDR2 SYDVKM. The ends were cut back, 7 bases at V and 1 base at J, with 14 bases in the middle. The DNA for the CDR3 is TGTGCCAGCAAAGGACGCATGCATTCCTACGAGCAGTACTTC. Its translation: CASKGRMHSYEQYF.

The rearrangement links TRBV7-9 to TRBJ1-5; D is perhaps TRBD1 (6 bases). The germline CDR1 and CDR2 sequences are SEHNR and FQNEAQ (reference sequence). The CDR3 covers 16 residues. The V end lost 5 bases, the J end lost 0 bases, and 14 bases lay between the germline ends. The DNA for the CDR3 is TGTGCCAGCAGCCCATGGACAGAATATAGCAATCAGCCCCAGCATTTT. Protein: CASSPWTEYSNQPQHF.

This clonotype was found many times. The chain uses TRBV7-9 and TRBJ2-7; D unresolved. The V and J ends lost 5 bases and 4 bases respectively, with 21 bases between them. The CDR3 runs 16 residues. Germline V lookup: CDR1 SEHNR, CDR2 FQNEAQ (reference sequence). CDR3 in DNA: TGTGCCAGCAGCCCATTGAAGGACGGAGCAAAGTACGAGCAGTACTTC. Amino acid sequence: CASSPLKDGAKYEQYF.

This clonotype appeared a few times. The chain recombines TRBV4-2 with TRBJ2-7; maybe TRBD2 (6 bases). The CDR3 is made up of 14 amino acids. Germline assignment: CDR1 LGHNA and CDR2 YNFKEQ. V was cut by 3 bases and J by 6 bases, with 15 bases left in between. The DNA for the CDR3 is TGTGCCAGCAGCCAGCCGTCTCTAGCGAGCGAGCAGTACTTC. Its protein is CASSQPSLASEQYF.

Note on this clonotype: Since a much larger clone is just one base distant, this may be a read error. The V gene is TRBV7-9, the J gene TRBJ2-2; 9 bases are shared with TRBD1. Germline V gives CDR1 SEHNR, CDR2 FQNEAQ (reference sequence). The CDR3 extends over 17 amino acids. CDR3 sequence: CASSFNTGGWNTGELSF. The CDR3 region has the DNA TGTGCCAGCAGCTTCAACACAGGGGGCTGGAACACCGGGGAGCTGTCTTTT.

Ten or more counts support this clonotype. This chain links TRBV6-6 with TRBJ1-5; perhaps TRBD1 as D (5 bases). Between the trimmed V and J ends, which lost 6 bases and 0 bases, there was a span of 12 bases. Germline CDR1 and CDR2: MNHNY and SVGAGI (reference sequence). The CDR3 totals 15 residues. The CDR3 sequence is CASRFPDSSNQPQHF. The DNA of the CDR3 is TGTGCCAGCAGATTCCCTGACAGTAGCAATCAGCCCCAGCATTTT.

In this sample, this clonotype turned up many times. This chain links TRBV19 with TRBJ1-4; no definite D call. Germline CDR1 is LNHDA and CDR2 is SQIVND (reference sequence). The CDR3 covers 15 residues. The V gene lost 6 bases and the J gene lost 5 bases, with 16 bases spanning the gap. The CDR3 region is CASRALDGWNEKLFF. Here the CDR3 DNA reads TGTGCCAGTAGAGCCCTGGACGGCTGGAATGAAAAACTGTTTTTT.

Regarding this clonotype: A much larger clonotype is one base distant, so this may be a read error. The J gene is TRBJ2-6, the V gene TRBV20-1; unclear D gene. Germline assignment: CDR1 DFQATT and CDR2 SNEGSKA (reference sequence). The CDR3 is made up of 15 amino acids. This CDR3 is CSARELESEANVLTF. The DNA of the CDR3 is TGCAGTGCTAGAGAGCTCGAATCTGAGGCCAACGTCCTGACTTTC.

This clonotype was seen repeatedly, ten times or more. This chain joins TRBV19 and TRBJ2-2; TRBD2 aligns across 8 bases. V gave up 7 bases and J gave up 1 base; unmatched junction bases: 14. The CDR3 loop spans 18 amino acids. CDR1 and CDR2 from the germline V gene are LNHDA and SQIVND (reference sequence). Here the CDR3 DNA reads TGTGCCAGTACCACCTCACATACTAGCGGACAGAACACCGGGGAGCTGTTTTTT. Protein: CASTTSHTSGQNTGELFF. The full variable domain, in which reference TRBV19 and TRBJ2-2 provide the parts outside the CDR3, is DGGITQSPKYLFRKEGQNVTLSCEQNLNHDAMYWYRQDPGQGLRLIYYSQIVNDFQKGDIAEGYSVSREKKESFPLTVTSAQKNPTAFYLCASTTSHTSGQNTGELFFGEGSRLTVL.

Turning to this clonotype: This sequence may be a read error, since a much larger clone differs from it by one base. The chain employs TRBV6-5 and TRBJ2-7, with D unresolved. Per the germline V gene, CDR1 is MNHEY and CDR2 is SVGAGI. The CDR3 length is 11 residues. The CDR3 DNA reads TGTGGCAGCAGTTTGGGATGGGAGCAGTACTTC. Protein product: CGSSLGWEQYF.

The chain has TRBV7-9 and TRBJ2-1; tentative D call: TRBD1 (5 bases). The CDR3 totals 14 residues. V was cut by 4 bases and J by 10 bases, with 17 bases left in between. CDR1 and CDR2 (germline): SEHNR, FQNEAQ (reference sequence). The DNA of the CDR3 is TGTGCCAGCAGCTCCCAGGGCAGCCCGCTGGAGCAGTTCTTC. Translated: CASSSQGSPLEQFF.

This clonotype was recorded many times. DNA of the CDR3: TGTGCCAGCAGTCCATACAGGGGGTTAGAGACCCAGTACTTC. Translated: CASSPYRGLETQYF. This chain links TRBV28 with TRBJ2-5; the match to TRBD1 covers 8 bases. This CDR3 contains 14 residues. The junction had 6 bases not matched to a gene; V was cut back by 5 bases and J by 4 bases. Germline V lookup: CDR1 MDHEN, CDR2 SYDVKM.

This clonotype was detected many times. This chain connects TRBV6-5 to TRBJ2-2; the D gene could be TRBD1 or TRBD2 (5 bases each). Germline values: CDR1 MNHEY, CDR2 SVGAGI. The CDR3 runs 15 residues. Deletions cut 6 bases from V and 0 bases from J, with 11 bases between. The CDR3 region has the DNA TGTGCCAGCAGCACGGGACGGCCGAACACCGGGGAGCTGTTTTTT. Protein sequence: CASSTGRPNTGELFF.

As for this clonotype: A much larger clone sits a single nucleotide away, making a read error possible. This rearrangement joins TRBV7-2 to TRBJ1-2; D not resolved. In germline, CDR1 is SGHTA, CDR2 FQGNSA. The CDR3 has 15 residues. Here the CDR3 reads CASSLITDGHYGCTF. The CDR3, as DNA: TGTGCCAGCAGCTTAATAACGGACGGTCACTATGGCTGCACCTTC.

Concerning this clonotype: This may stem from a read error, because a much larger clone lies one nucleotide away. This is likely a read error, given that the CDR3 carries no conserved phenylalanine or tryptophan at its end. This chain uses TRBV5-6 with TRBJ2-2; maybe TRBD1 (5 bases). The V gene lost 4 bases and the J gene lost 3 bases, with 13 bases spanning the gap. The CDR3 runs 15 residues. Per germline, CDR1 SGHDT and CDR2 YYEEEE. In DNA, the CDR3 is TGTGCCAGCAGCCGAGGCAGGGATCACACCGGGGAGCTGTTTCTT. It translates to CASSRGRDHTGELFL.

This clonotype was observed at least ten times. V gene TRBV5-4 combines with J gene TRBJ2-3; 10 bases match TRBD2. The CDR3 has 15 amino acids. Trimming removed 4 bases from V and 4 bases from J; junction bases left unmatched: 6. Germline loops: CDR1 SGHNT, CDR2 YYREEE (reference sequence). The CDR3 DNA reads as TGTGCCAGCAGCGGCGGACTAGCGGTAGCAGATACGCAGTATTTT. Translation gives CASSGGLAVADTQYF.

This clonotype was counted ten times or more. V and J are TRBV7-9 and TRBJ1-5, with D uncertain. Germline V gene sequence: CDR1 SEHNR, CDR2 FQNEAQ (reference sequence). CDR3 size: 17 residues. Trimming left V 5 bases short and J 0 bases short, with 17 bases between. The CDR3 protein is CASSPADDLYSNQPQHF. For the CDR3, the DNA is TGTGCCAGCAGCCCAGCGGACGACCTTTATAGCAATCAGCCCCAGCATTTT.